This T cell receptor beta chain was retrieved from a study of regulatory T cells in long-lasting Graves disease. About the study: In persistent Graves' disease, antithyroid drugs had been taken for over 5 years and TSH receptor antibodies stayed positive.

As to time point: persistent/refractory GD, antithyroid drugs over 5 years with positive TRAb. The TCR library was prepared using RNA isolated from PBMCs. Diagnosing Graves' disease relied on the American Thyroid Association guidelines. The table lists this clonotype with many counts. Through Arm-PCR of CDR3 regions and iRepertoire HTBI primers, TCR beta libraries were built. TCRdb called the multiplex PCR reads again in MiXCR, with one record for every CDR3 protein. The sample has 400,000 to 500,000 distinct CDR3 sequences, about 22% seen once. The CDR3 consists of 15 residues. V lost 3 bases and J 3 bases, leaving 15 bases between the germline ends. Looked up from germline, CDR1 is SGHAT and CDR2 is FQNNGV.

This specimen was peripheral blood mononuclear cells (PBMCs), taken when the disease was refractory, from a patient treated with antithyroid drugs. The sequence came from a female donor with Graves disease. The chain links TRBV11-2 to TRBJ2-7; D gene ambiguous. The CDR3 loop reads CASSLTRRVGYEQYF. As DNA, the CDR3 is TGTGCCAGCAGCTTGACACGTCGCGTGGGCTACGAGCAGTACTTC.